This record covers a single TCR beta chain. The antigen is undetermined. The data stem from a study of cytomegalovirus exposure and HLA in healthy donors. Study details: Findings of an earlier analysis included under 140 million unique TCR beta sequences from 200 million or so T cells. Whole-study findings and limits: It was likely that a cluster of highly shared sequence variants was a sequencing artifact. CMV antigen specificity was confirmed in vitro for a few CMV-associated chains.

PCR involved 60 Vbeta and 13 Jbeta primers. Method: immunoSEQ multiplex PCR; TCRdb's copy keeps in-frame clones and lacks some. Altogether about 190,000 clones are present, roughly 85% being singletons, with the ten largest covering 1%. Sequenced sample: PBMCs. The source is a boy between 2 and 15 years old in good health and CMV-seronegative.

The CDR3 DNA is TGTGCCAGCAGTCCCCAACAGGGGCCCTACAATGAGCAGTTCTTC. It translates to CASSPQQGPYNEQFF. This chain uses TRBV6-1 with TRBJ2-1, with 7 bases that match TRBD1. Per the germline V gene, CDR1 is MNHNS and CDR2 is SASEGT. The CDR3 is 15 residues long. Losses at the gene ends were 5 bases for V and 2 bases for J; bases not matched to a gene: 6.